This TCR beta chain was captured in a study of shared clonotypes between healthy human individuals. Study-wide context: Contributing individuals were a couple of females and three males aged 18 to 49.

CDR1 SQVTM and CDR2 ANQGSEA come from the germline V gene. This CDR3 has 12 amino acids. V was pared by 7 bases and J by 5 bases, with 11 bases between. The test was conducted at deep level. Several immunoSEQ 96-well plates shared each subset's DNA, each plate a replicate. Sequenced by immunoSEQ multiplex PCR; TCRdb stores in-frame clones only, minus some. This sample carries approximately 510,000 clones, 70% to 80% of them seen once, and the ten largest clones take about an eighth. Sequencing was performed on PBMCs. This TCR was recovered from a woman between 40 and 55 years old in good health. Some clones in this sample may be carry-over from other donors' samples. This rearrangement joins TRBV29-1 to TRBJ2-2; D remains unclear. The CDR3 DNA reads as TGCAGCGCCATGACCGAGACCGGGGAGCTGTTTTTT. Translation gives CSAMTETGELFF.